This is a list of T cell receptor beta chains from one sample in a study of T cell changes during pregnancy in multiple sclerosis. Measured with immunoSEQ multiplex PCR; TCRdb has only the in-frame clones, and not every one. The sample lists approximately 32,000 clones; approximately 89% were seen once. The input for sequencing was CD8+ T cells from peripheral blood mononuclear cells, taken in the second trimester of pregnancy. All receptors derive from a female donor with multiple sclerosis, enrolled in a pregnancy study. The CDR3 runs from the conserved cysteine through the conserved F or W. D genes are given only for firm matches. Part of the rows lack a size; the others show once, few, many or a class for expanded clones.

j_call | d_call | v_call | clone_size | cdr3_nt | cdr3_aa
TRBJ1-1 | TRBD1 | TRBV7-2 | NA | TGTGCCAGCAGCTCCCGGACAGGGGGTAACACTGAAGCTTTCTTT | CASSSRTGGNTEAFF
TRBJ2-1 | NA | TRBV29-1 | NA | TGCAGCGTTGATAGCAATGAGCAGTTCTTC | CSVDSNEQFF
TRBJ2-7 | NA | TRBV5-1 | NA | TGCGCCAGCAGCTTGACTATAACCGAGCAGTACTTC | CASSLTITEQYF
TRBJ1-2 | TRBD1 | TRBV9 | NA | TGTGCCAGCAGCGTGACAGGGGGTGGTGGCTACACCTTC | CASSVTGGGGYTF
TRBJ1-1 | TRBD1 | TRBV5-6 | NA | TGTGCCAGCAGCTTCGCGACAGGGGGAGATACTGAAGCTTTCTTT | CASSFATGGDTEAFF
TRBJ2-1 | TRBD2 | TRBV2 | NA | TGTGCCAGCAGGAGGCTAGCGGGTGGATCCTACAATGAGCAGTTCTTC | CASRRLAGGSYNEQFF
TRBJ2-7 | TRBD1 | TRBV7-9 | NA | TGTGCCAGCAGCCTGGGACAGGGGGCCTACGAGCAGTACTTC | CASSLGQGAYEQYF
TRBJ2-7 | TRBD2 | TRBV19 | NA | TGTGCCAGTAGTCCCCGACGGCTAGCGGGACTGTCCTACGAGCAGTACTTC | CASSPRRLAGLSYEQYF
TRBJ2-7 | TRBD1 | TRBV27 | NA | TGTGCCAGCAGTTTGGGACAGGGCGCCTACGAGCAGTACTTC | CASSLGQGAYEQYF
TRBJ2-7 | TRBD1 | TRBV7-8 | NA | TGTGCCAGCAGCTTAGGGGCGACAGGGGCTTTCTTC | CASSLGATGAFF
TRBJ2-5 | NA | TRBV5-1 | NA | TGCGCCAGCAGCTTCTTACAAGAGACCCAGTACTTC | CASSFLQETQYF
TRBJ2-3 | TRBD2 | TRBV7-3 | NA | TGTGCCAGCAGCTTAATGGGCGGGGGGAGGACAGATACGCAGTATTTT | CASSLMGGGRTDTQYF
TRBJ2-1 | TRBD2 | TRBV7-8 | NA | TGTGCCAGCAGCTTAGGCGGGACTAGCTACAATGAGCAGTTCTTC | CASSLGGTSYNEQFF
TRBJ1-1 | NA | TRBV2 | NA | TGTGCCAGCAGTGCCCACCCCCAGGCCGCGGGGGAGGCTTTCTTT | CASSAHPQAAGEAFF
TRBJ2-7 | TRBD2 | TRBV6-1 | NA | TGTGCCAGCAGAGTCTTAGCGGGGGACTACGAGCAGTACTTC | CASRVLAGDYEQYF
TRBJ1-1 | NA | TRBV7-8 | NA | TGTGCCAGCAGCTTCGGTGGGAACACTGAAGCTTTCTTT | CASSFGGNTEAFF
TRBJ2-3 | TRBD2 | TRBV11-2 | NA | TGTGCCAGCAGCTTAGGAACTATCGGGACTAGCGGCCAGTATTTT | CASSLGTIGTSGQYF
TRBJ1-1 | NA | TRBV6-5 | NA | TGTGCCAGCAGTTTGGACTGGGAGGGGAGGACTGAAGCTTTCTTT | CASSLDWEGRTEAFF
TRBJ2-7 | TRBD2 | TRBV7-9 | NA | TGTGCCAGCAGCTTAGCCCCAGGGACTAGCGACTACGAGCAGTACTTC | CASSLAPGTSDYEQYF
TRBJ1-1 | TRBD1 | TRBV7-9 | NA | TGTGCCAGCAGCAATCCGGGACAGGGTGGCACTGAAGCTTTCTTT | CASSNPGQGGTEAFF
TRBJ2-1 | TRBD2 | TRBV13 | NA | TGTGCCAGCAGCCCCGGGACTAGCGGCTACAATGAGCAGTTCTTC | CASSPGTSGYNEQFF
TRBJ1-1 | NA | TRBV5-6 | NA | TGTGCCAGCAGCTTGGTTCTCCGGGGAGGCACTGAAGCTTTCTTT | CASSLVLRGGTEAFF
TRBJ1-2 | TRBD1 | TRBV7-9 | NA | TGTGCCAGCAGCTTAGGCCATGGACAGGGCCTCTATGGCTACACCTTC | CASSLGHGQGLYGYTF
TRBJ1-4 | NA | TRBV4-2 | NA | TGTGCCAGCAGCCAGGATTGGAATACACTACAGGAGTACCCCGGGAGTAATGAAAAACTGTTTTTT | CASSQDWNTLQEYPGSNEKLFF
TRBJ2-5 | NA | TRBV19 | NA | TGTGCCAGTAGTTCCCGGACTGGCCCGGGGGAGACCCAGTACTTC | CASSSRTGPGETQYF
TRBJ1-2 | NA | TRBV15 | NA | TGTGCCACCAGCAGAGATCGGGGGGCGGGGGGCTACACCTTC | CATSRDRGAGGYTF
TRBJ1-1 | TRBD1 | TRBV6-6 | NA | TGTGCCAGCAGTCCTACAGGGGCCCCGAACACTGAAGCTTTCTTT | CASSPTGAPNTEAFF
TRBJ2-6 | NA | TRBV9 | NA | TGTGCCAGCAGCGGGGGCTTCGGGGCCAACGTCCTGACTTTC | CASSGGFGANVLTF
TRBJ2-7 | TRBD1 | TRBV2 | once | TGTGCCAGCAGTGAAGTTACAGGGGCCCACTCCTACGAGCAGTACTTC | CASSEVTGAHSYEQYF
TRBJ2-7 | NA | TRBV28 | NA | TGTGCCAGCAGTTTAGTCCCCCCCGCGGGTGCCTACGAGCAGTACTTC | CASSLVPPAGAYEQYF
TRBJ2-7 | TRBD2 | TRBV6-4 | NA | TGTGCCAGCCGAGCTAGCGGGGGGTTTGCCTACGAGCAGTACTTC | CASRASGGFAYEQYF
TRBJ2-5 | TRBD1 | TRBV2 | NA | TGTGCCAGCAGTGAGGACAGGGGGGACGAGACCCAGTACTTC | CASSEDRGDETQYF
TRBJ1-5 | NA | TRBV25-1 | NA | TGTGCCAGCGGGGGGACGGTGGTCTACCAGCCCCAGCATTTT | CASGGTVVYQPQHF
TRBJ1-5 | NA | TRBV27 | NA | TGTGCCAGCAGTTTATTAGGCACAGGGCTTAGCAATCAGCCCCAGCATTTT | CASSLLGTGLSNQPQHF
TRBJ2-3 | TRBD1 | TRBV15 | NA | TGTGCCACCAACACGCATGACAGGGGGGCAGATACGCAGTATTTT | CATNTHDRGADTQYF
TRBJ2-7 | TRBD1 | TRBV27 | NA | TGTGCCAGCAGTACCGGGACAGGGAACTCCTACGAGCAGTACTTC | CASSTGTGNSYEQYF
TRBJ2-5 | TRBD1 | TRBV5-1 | NA | TGCGCCAGCAGCTTGCCGGACAGGGCGACATACCAAGAGACCCAGTACTTC | CASSLPDRATYQETQYF
TRBJ1-1 | NA | TRBV5-5 | NA | TGTGCCAGCAGCTTATGGGGCAGGGCTCCTTTCTTT | CASSLWGRAPFF
TRBJ1-2 | TRBD1 | TRBV9 | NA | TGTGCCAGCAGCGTTGTTTTGTCGGACAGGGGCTCCATGCCGTACTATGGCTACACCTTC | CASSVVLSDRGSMPYYGYTF
TRBJ2-1 | NA | TRBV15 | NA | TGTGCCACCAGCAGAGATTGGAGGGGCTCTTACAATGAGCAGTTCTTC | CATSRDWRGSYNEQFF
TRBJ2-7 | NA | TRBV27 | NA | TGTGCCAGCAGTTTACGCAGGGGTAGGAACGAGCAGTACTTC | CASSLRRGRNEQYF
TRBJ2-1 | NA | TRBV29-1 | NA | TGCAGCGTTGGTTCGAGCGTCAGCCGCTACAATGAGCAGTTCTTC | CSVGSSVSRYNEQFF
TRBJ2-1 | TRBD2 | TRBV27 | NA | TGTGCCAGCAGGACTTGGACTAGCGGGGGGGTATACAATGAGCAGTTCTTC | CASRTWTSGGVYNEQFF
TRBJ2-3 | TRBD2 | TRBV7-3 | NA | TGTGCCAGCAGCGAAGCGGGGGGGGGAGATACGCAGTATTTT | CASSEAGGGDTQYF
TRBJ2-2 | NA | TRBV27 | NA | TGTGCCAGCAGTTTTGGGGGGGCTCGCCCCACCGGGGAGCTGTTTTTT | CASSFGGARPTGELFF
TRBJ1-1 | TRBD1 | TRBV6-1 | NA | TGTGCCAGCAGTGAGGACAGGGGGCTGAACACTGAAGCTTTCTTT | CASSEDRGLNTEAFF
TRBJ2-1 | NA | TRBV19 | NA | TGTGCCAGTAGTATCGGTTGGGGCCGCTCCTACAATGAGCAGTTCTTC | CASSIGWGRSYNEQFF
TRBJ1-1 | TRBD1 | TRBV27 | NA | TGTGCCAGCAGTTTATCGAACAGGGGGCGAACTGAAGCTTTCTTT | CASSLSNRGRTEAFF
TRBJ2-1 | TRBD2 | TRBV5-6 | once | TGTGCCAGCAGCTCACCGGGACTAGGGGTTAATGAGCAGTTCTTC | CASSSPGLGVNEQFF
TRBJ2-1 | NA | TRBV30 | once | TGTGCCTGGAGCCTAGCTAGGAATGAGCAGTTCTTC | CAWSLARNEQFF
TRBJ2-7 | TRBD1 | TRBV6-1 | NA | TGTGCCAGCGGGGACAGGGTATACGAGCAGTACTTC | CASGDRVYEQYF
TRBJ1-1 | TRBD1 | TRBV5-6 | NA | TGTGCCAGCAGCTTGGGGTCCGGGACAGCTTTGAACACTGAAGCTTTCTTT | CASSLGSGTALNTEAFF